Shown below are 29 T cell receptor beta chains from a single sample sequenced in a study of cytomegalovirus exposure and HLA in healthy donors. The PCR had 60 Vbeta and 13 Jbeta primers. Repertoires were generated with immunoSEQ multiplex PCR, while TCRdb's copy carries only in-frame clones and drops some. The table records some 120,000 clones, about three quarters of them present only once. Sequenced: PBMCs. These receptors were collected from a woman in her thirties or forties in good health and CMV-seropositive.

V usage is TRBV6-6 and J usage is TRBJ1-2, with a tentative D call TRBD1 (5 bases). The CDR3 spans 13 residues. The germline CDR1 and CDR2 sequences are MNHNY and SVGAGI (reference sequence). V gave up 8 bases and J gave up 4 bases, with 14 bases separating them. CDR3 protein: CASGPDSGYGYTF. As DNA, the CDR3 is TGTGCCAGCGGACCCGACAGTGGCTATGGCTACACCTTC.

The J gene is TRBJ1-5, the V gene TRBV18, with D possibly being TRBD1 (5 bases). Germline loops: CDR1 KGHSH, CDR2 LQKENI. CDR3 size: 16 residues. The V end lost 1 base, the J end lost 0 bases, and 10 bases lay between the germline ends. The CDR3 loop reads CASSPQGPNSNQPQHF. The CDR3 DNA follows: TGTGCCAGCTCACCACAGGGGCCGAATAGCAATCAGCCCCAGCATTTT.

The chain joins TRBV6-5 to TRBJ1-4, with D perhaps TRBD1 (6 bases). V was trimmed by 2 bases and J by 6 bases, leaving 13 bases between them. This CDR3 has 15 amino acids. Per germline, CDR1 MNHEY and CDR2 SVGAGI. The CDR3 sequence is CASSYGGARDEKLFF. The CDR3 DNA is TGTGCCAGCAGTTACGGGGGGGCTAGGGATGAAAAACTGTTTTTT.

The V gene is TRBV7-9, the J gene TRBJ2-3, with D perhaps TRBD2 (6 bases). The length of the CDR3 is 14 residues. V lost 5 bases and J lost 4, with 13 bases in between. Germline V lookup: CDR1 SEHNR, CDR2 FQNEAQ (reference sequence). The CDR3 coding sequence is TGTGCCAGCAGCCCGGAGGGAGCAGCAGATACGCAGTATTTT. Its protein is CASSPEGAADTQYF.

V is TRBV5-4 and J is TRBJ1-4; D unresolved. CDR3 size: 15 residues. Deletions cut 4 bases from V and 4 bases from J, with 14 bases between. CDR1 is SGHNT, CDR2 YYREEE, per germline (reference sequence). The CDR3 bases are TGTGCCAGCAGCCCGGGGTTGGGTGGTAATGAAAAACTGTTTTTT. As protein: CASSPGLGGNEKLFF.

The chain uses TRBV27 and TRBJ2-2, with TRBD1 matching over 7 bases. The CDR3 has 15 residues. Trimming took 6 bases from V and 3 from J; bases not matched to a gene: 7. Germline V gives CDR1 MNHEY, CDR2 SMNVEV (reference sequence). CDR3 amino acids: CASSRRQGDTGELFF. In DNA form, the CDR3 reads TGTGCCAGCAGCCGAAGACAGGGAGACACCGGGGAGCTGTTTTTT.

The chain is built from TRBV6-5 and TRBJ1-5; no reliable D call. This CDR3 region has 15 residues. Germline V gene data show CDR1 as MNHEY and CDR2 as SVGAGI. The V and J ends lost 6 bases and 5 bases respectively, with 17 bases between them. CDR3 amino acids: CASRRTSQFYQPQHF. CDR3 DNA sequence: TGTGCCAGCAGACGTACGTCTCAGTTCTATCAGCCCCAGCATTTT.

The V and J genes are TRBV27 and TRBJ2-7; 7 nucleotides agree with TRBD1. The ends lost 3 bases at V and 4 bases at J; junction bases unmatched: 0. CDR1 and CDR2 (germline): MNHEY, SMNVEV (reference sequence). CDR3 length: 12 residues. Written as DNA, the CDR3 is TGTGCCAGCAGTTTGACAGGGTACGAGCAGTACTTC. Translated: CASSLTGYEQYF.

The V gene is TRBV6-1, the J gene TRBJ1-1, with D tentatively TRBD1 (6 bases). Germline-derived CDR1 and CDR2 are MNHNS and SASEGT. The CDR3 spans 14 residues. Trimming removed 4 bases at V and 7 bases at J, with 16 bases between. The CDR3 loop reads CASSAPWTEIEAFF. DNA of the CDR3: TGTGCCAGCAGTGCCCCTTGGACAGAAATTGAAGCTTTCTTT.

V gene TRBV15 combines with J gene TRBJ2-6; TRBD1 matches 8 bases. Germline-derived CDR1 and CDR2 are LNHNV and YYDKDF (reference sequence). There are 16 residues in the CDR3. V dropped 4 bases and J dropped 3; count of bases not matched to a gene: 5. CDR3 nucleotide sequence: TGTGCCACCAGCATTCAGGGGGCAAATGGGGCCAACGTCCTGACTTTC. This codes for CATSIQGANGANVLTF. Drawing the rest from reference TRBV15 and TRBJ2-6, the complete variable domain is DAMVIQNPRYQVTQFGKPVTLSCSQTLNHNVMYWYQQKSSQAPKLLFHYYDKDFNNEADTPDNFQSRRPNTSFCFLDIRSPGLGDTAMYLCATSIQGANGANVLTFGAGSRLTVL.

The rearrangement links TRBV5-6 to TRBJ2-7; perhaps TRBD2 as D (5 bases). This CDR3 has 13 residues. Trimming took 2 bases from V and 6 from J, leaving 12 bases between them. CDR1 and CDR2 from the germline V gene are SGHDT and YYEEEE. This chain's CDR3 is CASSFLATSEQYF. The DNA of the CDR3 is TGTGCCAGCAGCTTCCTAGCAACCTCCGAGCAGTACTTC. Variable domain in full (rest from reference TRBV5-6 and TRBJ2-7): DAGVTQSPTHLIKTRGQQVTLRCSPKSGHDTVSWYQQALGQGPQFIFQYYEEEERQRGNFPDRFSGHQFPNYSSELNVNALLLGDSALYLCASSFLATSEQYFGPGTRLTVT.

This CDR3 reads CASSPGTETEAFF. The CDR3 DNA reads TGTGCCAGCAGCCCCGGGACAGAAACTGAAGCTTTCTTT. The chain recombines TRBV7-6 with TRBJ1-1; 7 positions match TRBD1. Germline-derived CDR1 and CDR2 are SGHVS and FNYEAQ. The CDR3 length is 13 residues. V lost 5 bases, J lost 5 bases, and 5 bases stayed unmatched.

This clone was seen only a few times. The V call is TRBV2, the J call TRBJ2-4, with 8 bases fitting TRBD2. Per germline, CDR1 SNHLY and CDR2 FYNNEI. This CDR3 has 13 residues. Trimming at V came to 6 bases and at J to 6 bases, leaving 4 bases not matched to a gene. The DNA of the CDR3 is TGTGCCAGCAGCTACGGGGGGGGAAACATTCAGTACTTC. Translating it yields CASSYGGGNIQYF.

This clone was detected a few times. The chain carries TRBV4-1 and TRBJ2-1, with TRBD2 matching 9 bases. Germline lookup yields CDR1 MGHRA and CDR2 YSYEKL. CDR3 size: 20 residues. V was clipped by 0 bases and J by 2 bases; unmatched bases: 14. Here the CDR3 DNA reads TGCGCCAGCAGCCAAGAAGGTGCGGGGCGCGGGGGGGCAACCTACAATGAGCAGTTCTTC. Translated, it gives CASSQEGAGRGGATYNEQFF.

The CDR3 region is CASSQDWEAGYYNEQFF. The CDR3 nucleotides read TGCGCCAGCAGCCAAGATTGGGAAGCGGGCTACTACAATGAGCAGTTCTTC. The V gene is TRBV4-3, the J gene TRBJ2-1, with D perhaps matching TRBD2 (6 bases). This CDR3 contains 17 residues. V shed 0 bases and J shed 3 bases, with 15 bases lying between them. Germline CDR1 and CDR2: LGHNA and YSLEER.

This clone was observed a few times. V is TRBV18 and J is TRBJ1-6; D is undetermined. This CDR3 comprises 14 residues. V was shortened by 3 bases and J by 10 bases, with 13 bases between the two germline ends. Per the germline V gene, CDR1 is KGHSH and CDR2 is LQKENI. The CDR3 reads CASSPEGLASPLHF. The CDR3 nucleotides are TGTGCCAGCTCACCCGAGGGTTTGGCGTCACCCCTCCACTTT.

This sequence joins TRBV2 and TRBJ2-2; possible D gene TRBD2, 6 bases. The CDR3 consists of 14 residues. The V end lost 7 bases, the J end lost 7 bases, and 16 bases lay between the germline ends. From germline, CDR1 is SNHLY and CDR2 FYNNEI. For the CDR3, the DNA is TGTGCCAGCACGACGGAGGGGAACGTCGGGGAGCTGTTTTTT. Translation: CASTTEGNVGELFF.

V and J are TRBV5-1 and TRBJ2-2, with 8 bases matching TRBD1. Germline CDR1 and CDR2: SGHRS and YFSETQ. This CDR3 is built from 15 residues. Unmatched junction bases numbered 7, after V lost 4 bases and J lost 5 bases. The CDR3 nucleotides read TGCGCCAGCAGCCCCGGGACAGGATTGACCGGGGAGCTGTTTTTT. Translating it yields CASSPGTGLTGELFF.

The CDR3 region has the DNA TGTGCCAGCAGCTTGCAGGGGAACACTGAAGCTTTCTTT. Its translation is CASSLQGNTEAFF. The chain couples TRBV11-2 to TRBJ1-1; weak D call: TRBD1 (5 bases). Germline CDR1 SGHAT, CDR2 FQNNGV. The CDR3 runs 13 residues. V was pared by 3 bases and J by 1 base, with 6 bases between.

V and J are TRBV7-9 and TRBJ2-1, with D possibly TRBD2 on 6 matching bases. The CDR3 extends over 14 amino acids. With 4 bases removed from V and 8 bases from J, the gap between germline ends came to 15 bases. CDR1 is SEHNR, CDR2 FQNEAQ, per germline (reference sequence). CDR3 sequence reads: CASSSWAREDEQFF. The DNA of the CDR3 is TGTGCCAGCAGCTCTTGGGCCAGGGAGGATGAGCAGTTCTTC.

The chain uses TRBV4-3 and TRBJ2-5; a weak D match, TRBD1 (6 bases). Trimming took 0 bases from V and 1 from J, leaving 12 bases between them. This CDR3 comprises 16 residues. Per the germline V gene, CDR1 is LGHNA and CDR2 is YSLEER. CDR3 sequence (DNA): TGCGCCAGCAGCCAAGACCCCCAGGGGACCCAAGAGACCCAGTACTTC. This encodes CASSQDPQGTQETQYF.

This rearrangement joins TRBV5-4 to TRBJ2-7; 16 positions agree with TRBD2. The CDR3 contains 16 residues. The junction had 5 bases not matched to a gene; V was cut back by 3 bases and J by 5 bases. CDR1 is SGHNT and CDR2 is YYREEE in the germline V gene (reference sequence). The CDR3 coding sequence is TGTGCCAGCAGCTACGGGACTAGCGGGGGGGCCAACGAGCAGTACTTC. This gives the protein CASSYGTSGGANEQYF.

The J gene is TRBJ2-3, the V gene TRBV6-1, with TRBD2 matching 12 bases. V was pared by 3 bases and J by 0 bases, with 10 bases of the junction left unmatched. This CDR3 is 19 amino acids long. CDR1 is MNHNS, CDR2 SASEGT, per germline. The CDR3 here is CASSDELAGGLWSTDTQYF. The CDR3 nucleotides read TGTGCCAGCAGTGATGAGCTAGCGGGGGGGTTATGGAGCACAGATACGCAGTATTTT.

This chain connects TRBV2 to TRBJ1-4, with 10 nucleotides matching TRBD1. CDR3 length equals 16 residues. Germline trimming cut 4 bases from V and 3 bases from J; bases unmatched to any gene: 5. Germline V gene data show CDR1 as SNHLY and CDR2 as FYNNEI. The CDR3 reads CASSGQGALANEKLFF. CDR3 nucleotide sequence: TGTGCCAGCAGTGGACAGGGGGCCCTCGCTAATGAAAAACTGTTTTTT.

This chain links TRBV4-1 with TRBJ1-3; weak D call: TRBD1 (6 bases). In germline, CDR1 is MGHRA, CDR2 YSYEKL. Trimming took off 0 bases at V and 3 bases at J, with 15 bases between the two ends. This CDR3 is built from 17 residues. CDR3 in amino acids: CASSQDLVGALGNTIYF. In nucleotides, the CDR3 is TGCGCCAGCAGCCAAGATCTTGTGGGGGCGCTTGGAAACACCATATATTTT.

The V and J genes are TRBV6-5 and TRBJ2-3; 9 nucleotides align to TRBD2. CDR1 MNHEY and CDR2 SVGAGI come from the germline V gene. Trimming at V came to 4 bases and at J to 6 bases, leaving 5 bases not matched to a gene. The CDR3 has 14 residues. The CDR3: CASSSAGGFDTQYF. The CDR3 DNA sequence: TGTGCCAGCAGTTCCGCGGGGGGGTTTGATACGCAGTATTTT.

The V and J genes are TRBV7-9 and TRBJ1-6, with a possible D match to TRBD1 (5 bases). Trimming took off 7 bases at V and 6 bases at J, with 16 bases between the two ends. This CDR3 spans 15 amino acids. Germline loops: CDR1 SEHNR, CDR2 FQNEAQ (reference sequence). CDR3: CASTRTSPINSPLHF. Here the CDR3 DNA reads TGTGCCAGCACCCGGACATCGCCCATTAATTCACCCCTCCACTTT.

The rearrangement joins TRBV7-6 to TRBJ2-1; a weak D match, TRBD1 (6 bases). CDR1 is SGHVS and CDR2 is FNYEAQ in the germline V gene. The CDR3 is 13 amino acids. Deletions cut 4 bases from V and 10 bases from J, with 14 bases between. The CDR3 loop reads CASSSDEGEEQFF. The CDR3 DNA sequence: TGTGCCAGCAGCTCCGACGAGGGGGAGGAGCAGTTCTTC.

The rearrangement uses TRBV2 and TRBJ1-1; a weak D match, TRBD1 (5 bases). The germline gives CDR1 SNHLY, CDR2 FYNNEI. V was trimmed by 4 bases and J by 0 bases, leaving 15 bases between them. The CDR3 sequence is 16 residues long. In DNA, the CDR3 is TGTGCCAGCAGTGCAAGGGGCGACGGCATGAACACTGAAGCTTTCTTT. Translation gives CASSARGDGMNTEAFF.